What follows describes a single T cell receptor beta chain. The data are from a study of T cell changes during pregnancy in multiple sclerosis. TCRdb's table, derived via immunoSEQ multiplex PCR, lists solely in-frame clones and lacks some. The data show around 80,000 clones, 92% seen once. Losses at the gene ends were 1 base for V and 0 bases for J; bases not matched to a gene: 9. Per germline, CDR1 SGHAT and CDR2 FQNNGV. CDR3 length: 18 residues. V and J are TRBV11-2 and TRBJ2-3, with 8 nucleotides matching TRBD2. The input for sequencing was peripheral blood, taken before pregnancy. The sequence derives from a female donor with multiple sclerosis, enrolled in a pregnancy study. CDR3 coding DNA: TGTGCCAGCAGCTTAGTCGGGCTAGCGGGCGTAAGCACAGATACGCAGTATTTT. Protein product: CASSLVGLAGVSTDTQYF.